A single sample is the source of the 21 T cell receptor beta chains below, sequenced in a study of cytomegalovirus exposure and HLA in healthy donors. With 60 Vbeta and 13 Jbeta primers, the PCR was carried out. The assay was immunoSEQ multiplex PCR, and TCRdb's table has in-frame clones only and misses some. The repertoire consists of around 41,000 clones, with over 60% occurring once and the leading ten covering around 4%. Material: PBMCs. These receptors were collected from a man aged 35 to 55 in good health and CMV-seronegative.

This chain connects TRBV10-3 to TRBJ2-7; no reliable D call. Deletions cut 10 bases from V and 2 bases from J, with 12 bases between. The length of the CDR3 is 12 residues. Per germline, CDR1 ENHRY and CDR2 SYGVKD. The CDR3 bases are TGTGCCACCGAAAGTGGGCCCTACGAGCAGTACTTC. Translating gives CATESGPYEQYF.

In DNA, the CDR3 is TGTGCCAGCAGCTTGGGGCAGGCCATTTATGGCTACACCTTC. Its translation: CASSLGQAIYGYTF. The chain links TRBV5-6 to TRBJ1-2; D gene uncertain. Germline V CDR1 and CDR2: SGHDT, YYEEEE. CDR3 length: 14 amino acids. The germline V and J ends were trimmed by 0 bases and 5 bases, with 11 bases remaining between them.

V usage is TRBV6-5 and J usage is TRBJ1-3; D ambiguous. The length of the CDR3 is 13 residues. Germline CDR1 is MNHEY and CDR2 is SVGAGI. V was pared by 7 bases and J by 4 bases, with 11 bases between. The CDR3 DNA reads as TGTGCCAGCAAAGATTCGGGAGGAAACACCATATATTTT. The encoded protein is CASKDSGGNTIYF.

The chain recombines TRBV30 with TRBJ2-5, with a possible D match to TRBD2 (7 bases). Looked up from germline, CDR1 is GTSNPN and CDR2 is SVGIG (reference sequence). This CDR3 region has 15 residues. Deletions cut 3 bases from V and 5 bases from J, with 19 bases between. The CDR3 sequence: CAWRGGSGGEETQYF. The DNA of the CDR3 is TGTGCCTGGAGGGGGGGGTCCGGGGGCGAGGAGACCCAGTACTTC.

A few counts support this clone. This chain links TRBV7-9 with TRBJ2-3, with TRBD2 matching over 7 bases. The V gene's germline CDR1 is SEHNR and CDR2 FQNEAQ (reference sequence). V shed 3 bases, J shed 2 bases, and the junction held 8 bases outside the gene matches. This CDR3 is built from 16 residues. The CDR3 nucleotides read TGTGCCAGCAGCTTCGTGACTAGCTATGACACAGATACGCAGTATTTT. Translating it yields CASSFVTSYDTDTQYF.

The chain uses TRBV5-1 and TRBJ1-2, with a weak D call TRBD1 (5 bases). This CDR3 has 14 amino acids. Germline V gene sequence: CDR1 SGHRS, CDR2 YFSETQ. V was shortened by 0 bases and J by 7 bases, with 13 bases between the two germline ends. The CDR3, as DNA: TGCGCCAGCAGCTTGGGTCAGGGAATCGCTGGCTACACCTTC. Encoded protein: CASSLGQGIAGYTF. Variable domain in full (rest from reference TRBV5-1 and TRBJ1-2): KAGVTQTPRYLIKTRGQQVTLSCSPISGHRSVSWYQQTPGQGLQFLFEYFSETQRNKGNFPGRFSGRQFSNSRSEMNVSTLELGDSALYLCASSLGQGIAGYTFGSGTRLTVV.

The J gene is TRBJ2-7, the V gene TRBV11-2, with D tentatively TRBD2 (5 bases). The germline gives CDR1 SGHAT, CDR2 FQNNGV. The CDR3 contains 10 residues. V was cut by 8 bases and J by 3 bases, with 5 bases left in between. DNA of the CDR3: TGTGCCAGCGGACTCTACGAGCAGTACTTC. This encodes CASGLYEQYF.

The V gene is TRBV5-8, the J gene TRBJ2-7; 8 nucleotides align to TRBD1. This CDR3 comprises 19 residues. V trimming: 1 base; J trimming: 10 bases; junction bases outside the gene matches: 25. Germline V gene sequence: CDR1 SGHTS, CDR2 YDEGEE. CDR3 amino acids: CASSLLRTGYTQVPFGQYF. The CDR3 DNA reads TGTGCCAGCAGCTTGTTAAGGACAGGGTACACCCAAGTTCCTTTCGGACAGTACTTC.

The chain combines TRBV5-1 with TRBJ2-1, with D possibly being TRBD1 (6 bases). The CDR3 contains 12 residues. Trimming took off 5 bases at V and 7 bases at J, with 10 bases between the two ends. Germline V gives CDR1 SGHRS, CDR2 YFSETQ. CDR3 DNA sequence: TGCGCCAGCAGAACAGGGACGAATGAGCAGTTCTTC. Amino acid sequence: CASRTGTNEQFF.

The count of this clone is one. V usage is TRBV14 and J usage is TRBJ2-1, with 10 bases that match TRBD2. The germline CDR1 and CDR2 sequences are SGHDN and FVKESK. The V gene end was trimmed by 5 bases and the J gene end by 3 bases; junction bases not matched to a gene: 7. The CDR3 is 16 residues long. CDR3 sequence reads: CASSVRTSGFYNEQFF. For the CDR3, the DNA is TGTGCCAGCAGCGTCCGGACTAGCGGCTTCTACAATGAGCAGTTCTTC.

V is TRBV7-2 and J is TRBJ2-7; 7 nucleotides match TRBD2. The CDR3 totals 15 residues. Germline CDR1 reads SGHTA; CDR2 reads FQGNSA. V was clipped by 5 bases and J by 5 bases; unmatched bases: 12. CDR3 sequence (DNA): TGTGCCAGCAGCGAGCGGGAACGGAGCCGTCACGAGCAGTACTTC. This encodes CASSERERSRHEQYF.

The chain combines TRBV7-2 with TRBJ1-6, with D possibly being TRBD1 (5 bases). This CDR3 is 18 amino acids long. With 3 bases removed from V and 0 bases from J, the gap between germline ends came to 15 bases. CDR1 and CDR2 from the germline V gene are SGHTA and FQGNSA. CDR3 region: CASSLVPGLSSYNSPLHF. CDR3 in DNA: TGTGCCAGCAGCTTGGTCCCGGGACTGAGCTCCTATAATTCACCCCTCCACTTT. The complete variable domain, with remaining parts taken from reference TRBV7-2 and TRBJ1-6, reads GAGVSQSPSNKVTEKGKDVELRCDPISGHTALYWYRQSLGQGLEFLIYFQGNSAPDKSGLPSDRFSAERTGGSVSTLTIQRTQQEDSAVYLCASSLVPGLSSYNSPLHFGNGTRLTVT.

This rearrangement joins TRBV2 to TRBJ2-3, with D possibly matching TRBD1 (6 bases). Germline V gene lookup returns CDR1 SNHLY and CDR2 FYNNEI. CDR3 length: 15 residues. V lost 7 bases, J lost 6 bases, and 20 bases lay in between. In nucleotides, the CDR3 is TGTGCCAGCAACCGAGAGGTAGGGGGTGCGGATACGCAGTATTTT. Translating gives CASNREVGGADTQYF.

This clone has only one observation. The chain uses TRBV5-6 and TRBJ2-7; 12 nucleotides align to TRBD1. J lost 6 bases, V lost 7 bases, and 8 bases had no gene match. CDR1 and CDR2 from the germline V gene are SGHDT and YYEEEE. The CDR3 is made up of 14 amino acids. In DNA, the CDR3 is TGTGCCAGCGACTGGGACAGGGGGCAGGGCGAGCAGTACTTC. This translates into CASDWDRGQGEQYF. Supplemented by reference TRBV5-6 and TRBJ2-7, the full variable domain reads DAGVTQSPTHLIKTRGQQVTLRCSPKSGHDTVSWYQQALGQGPQFIFQYYEEEERQRGNFPDRFSGHQFPNYSSELNVNALLLGDSALYLCASDWDRGQGEQYFGPGTRLTVT.

J is TRBJ2-3 and V is TRBV6-5; D perhaps matches TRBD1 (6 bases). From germline, CDR1 is MNHEY and CDR2 SVGAGI. The CDR3 consists of 12 residues. Trimming left V 7 bases short and J 6 bases short, with 11 bases between. This chain's CDR3 is CASTAQGDTQYF. The CDR3 DNA follows: TGTGCCAGCACGGCCCAGGGGGATACGCAGTATTTT.

The V and J genes are TRBV11-2 and TRBJ2-3; 10 bases align to TRBD2. Germline assignment: CDR1 SGHAT and CDR2 FQNNGV. V shed 1 base, J shed 6 bases, and the junction held 4 bases outside the gene matches. CDR3 length: 15 residues. CDR3 in amino acids: CASSLVAGGGDTQYF. The DNA of the CDR3 is TGTGCCAGCAGCTTAGTAGCGGGGGGTGGGGATACGCAGTATTTT.

The gene calls are TRBV30 and TRBJ1-3, with a weak D call TRBD1 (6 bases). This CDR3 has 14 residues. In germline, CDR1 is GTSNPN, CDR2 SVGIG (reference sequence). Trimming took 4 bases from V and 2 from J, leaving 12 bases between them. The CDR3 is CAWTRGGTGNTIYF. For the CDR3, the DNA is TGTGCCTGGACCCGAGGGGGAACTGGAAACACCATATATTTT.

J is TRBJ2-1 and V is TRBV11-2, with 7 bases that match TRBD1. Germline V lookup: CDR1 SGHAT, CDR2 FQNNGV. This CDR3 has 15 residues. V was pared by 3 bases and J by 2 bases, with 4 bases of the junction left unmatched. The DNA of the CDR3 is TGTGCCAGCAGCTTTGACAGGGCAACCTACAATGAGCAGTTCTTC. Translating gives CASSFDRATYNEQFF.

This clone is termed large (0.1 to 1%). The rearrangement uses TRBV5-1 and TRBJ2-7; 7 bases align to TRBD1. CDR1 and CDR2 (germline): SGHRS, YFSETQ. This CDR3 is 14 amino acids long. V lost 1 base and J lost 5; bases outside the gene matches: 6. This CDR3 reads CASSLLGQGDEQYF. CDR3 nucleotides: TGCGCCAGCAGCTTGTTGGGGCAGGGGGACGAGCAGTACTTC.

CDR3 region: CASSLAPGGDDQPQHF. In DNA, the CDR3 is TGTGCCAGCAGCTTAGCGCCAGGGGGCGATGATCAGCCCCAGCATTTT. The V and J genes are TRBV7-8 and TRBJ1-5; 8 bases align to TRBD1. The CDR3 has 16 amino acids. The V segment lost 0 bases and the J segment 5 bases; nucleotides outside the gene matches: 6. Germline V gives CDR1 SGHVS, CDR2 FQNEAQ.

The table lists this clone with a count of one. The chain links TRBV18 to TRBJ1-5, with D possibly being TRBD1 (6 bases). V was clipped by 4 bases and J by 0 bases, with 10 bases between them. Per germline, CDR1 KGHSH and CDR2 LQKENI. This CDR3 comprises 15 residues. The DNA of the CDR3 is TGTGCCAGCTCACAAACAGGGTATAGCAATCAGCCCCAGCATTTT. Encoded protein: CASSQTGYSNQPQHF.